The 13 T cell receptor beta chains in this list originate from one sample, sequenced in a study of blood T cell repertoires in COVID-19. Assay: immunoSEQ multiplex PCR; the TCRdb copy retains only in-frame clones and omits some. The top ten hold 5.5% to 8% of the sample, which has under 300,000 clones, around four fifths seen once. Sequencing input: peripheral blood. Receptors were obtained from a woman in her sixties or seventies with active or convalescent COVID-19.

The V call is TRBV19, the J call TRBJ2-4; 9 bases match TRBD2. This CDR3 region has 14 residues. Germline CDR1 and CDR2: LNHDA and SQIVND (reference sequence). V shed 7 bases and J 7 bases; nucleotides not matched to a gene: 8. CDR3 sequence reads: CASKGGGAGNIQYF. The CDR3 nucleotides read TGTGCCAGTAAAGGCGGGGGGGCCGGTAACATTCAGTACTTC.

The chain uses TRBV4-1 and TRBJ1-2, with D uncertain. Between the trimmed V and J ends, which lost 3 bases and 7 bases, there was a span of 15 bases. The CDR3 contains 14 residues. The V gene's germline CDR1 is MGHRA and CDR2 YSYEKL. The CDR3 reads CASSHLSGPFGYTF. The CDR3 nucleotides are TGCGCCAGCAGCCACCTCAGCGGACCCTTTGGCTACACCTTC.

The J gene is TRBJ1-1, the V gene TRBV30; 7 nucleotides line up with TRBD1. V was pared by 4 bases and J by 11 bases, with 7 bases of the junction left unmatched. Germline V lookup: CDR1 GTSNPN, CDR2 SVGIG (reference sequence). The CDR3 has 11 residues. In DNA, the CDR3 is TGTGCCTGGAATTCGGGACAGCGGGCTTTCTTT. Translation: CAWNSGQRAFF. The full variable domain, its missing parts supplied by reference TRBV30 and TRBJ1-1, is SQTIHQWPATLVQPVGSPLSLECTVEGTSNPNLYWYRQAAGRGLQLLFYSVGIGQISSEVPQNLSASRPQDRQFILSSKKLLLSDSGFYLCAWNSGQRAFFGQGTRLTVV.

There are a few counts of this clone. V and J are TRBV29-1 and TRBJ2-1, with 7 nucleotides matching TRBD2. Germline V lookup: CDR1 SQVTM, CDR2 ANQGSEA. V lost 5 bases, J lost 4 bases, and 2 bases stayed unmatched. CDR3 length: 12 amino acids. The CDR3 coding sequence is TGCAGCGTTTTCGGGGGGTACAATGAGCAGTTCTTC. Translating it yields CSVFGGYNEQFF.

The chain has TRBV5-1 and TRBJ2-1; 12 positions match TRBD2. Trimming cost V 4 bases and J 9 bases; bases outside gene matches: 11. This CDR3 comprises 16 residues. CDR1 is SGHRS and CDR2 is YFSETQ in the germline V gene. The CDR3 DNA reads TGCGCCAGCAGCGAGACACTAGCGGGGGGCTATAGTGAGCAGTTCTTC. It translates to CASSETLAGGYSEQFF.

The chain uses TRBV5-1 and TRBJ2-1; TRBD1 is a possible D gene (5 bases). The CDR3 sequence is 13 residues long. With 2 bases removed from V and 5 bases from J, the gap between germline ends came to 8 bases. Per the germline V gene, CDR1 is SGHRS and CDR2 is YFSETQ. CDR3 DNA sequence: TGCGCCAGCAGCTTCAACAGGAACAATGAGCAGTTCTTC. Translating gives CASSFNRNNEQFF.

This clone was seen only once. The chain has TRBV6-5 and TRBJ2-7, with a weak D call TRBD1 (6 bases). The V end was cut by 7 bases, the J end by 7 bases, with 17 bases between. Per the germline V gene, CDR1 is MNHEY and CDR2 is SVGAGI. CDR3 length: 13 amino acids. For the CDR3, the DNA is TGTGCCAGCATCTCCGGGACATCAAGGGAGCAGTACGTC. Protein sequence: CASISGTSREQYV.

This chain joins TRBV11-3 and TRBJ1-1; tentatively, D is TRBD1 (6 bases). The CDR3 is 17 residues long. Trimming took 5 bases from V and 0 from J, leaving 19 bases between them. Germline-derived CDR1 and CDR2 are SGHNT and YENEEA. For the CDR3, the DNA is TGTGCCAGCAGCCAAAATTGGCAGGGGAAGATGAACACTGAAGCTTTCTTT. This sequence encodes CASSQNWQGKMNTEAFF.

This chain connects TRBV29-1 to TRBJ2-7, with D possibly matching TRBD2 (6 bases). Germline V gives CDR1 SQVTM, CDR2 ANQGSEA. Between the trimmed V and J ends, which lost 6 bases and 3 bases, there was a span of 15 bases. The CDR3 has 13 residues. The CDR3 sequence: CSVERLDGYEQYF. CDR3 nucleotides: TGCAGCGTCGAAAGACTAGATGGCTACGAGCAGTACTTC.

CDR3 bases: TGTGCCAGCAGCCAAGGCCTGAGACAGGGGATCGGCTATGGCTACACCTTC. It codes for CASSQGLRQGIGYGYTF. V and J are TRBV4-2 and TRBJ1-2; 8 positions agree with TRBD1. The junction had 11 bases not matched to a gene; V was cut back by 1 base and J by 4 bases. The CDR3 covers 17 residues. In germline, CDR1 is LGHNA, CDR2 YNFKEQ.

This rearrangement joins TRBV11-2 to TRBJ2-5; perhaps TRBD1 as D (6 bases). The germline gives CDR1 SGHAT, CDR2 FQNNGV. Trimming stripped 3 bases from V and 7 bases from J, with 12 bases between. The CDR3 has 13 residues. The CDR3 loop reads CASSFQQGRTQYF. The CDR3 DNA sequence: TGTGCCAGCAGCTTCCAGCAGGGGAGGACCCAGTACTTC.

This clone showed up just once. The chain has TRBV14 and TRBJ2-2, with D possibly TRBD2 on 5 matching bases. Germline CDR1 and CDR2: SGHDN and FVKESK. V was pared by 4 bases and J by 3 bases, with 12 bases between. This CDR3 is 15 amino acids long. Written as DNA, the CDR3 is TGTGCCAGCAGCCCCGGGATAGCCTACACCGGGGAGCTGTTTTTT. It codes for CASSPGIAYTGELFF.

This CDR3 reads CASSALTGTGYGYTF. CDR3 DNA sequence: TGTGCCAGTAGTGCCCTGACAGGGACTGGCTATGGCTACACCTTC. The rearrangement joins TRBV19 to TRBJ1-2; 7 bases fit TRBD1. Unmatched junction bases numbered 10, after V lost 5 bases and J lost 4 bases. CDR3 size: 15 residues. Looked up from germline, CDR1 is LNHDA and CDR2 is SQIVND (reference sequence).